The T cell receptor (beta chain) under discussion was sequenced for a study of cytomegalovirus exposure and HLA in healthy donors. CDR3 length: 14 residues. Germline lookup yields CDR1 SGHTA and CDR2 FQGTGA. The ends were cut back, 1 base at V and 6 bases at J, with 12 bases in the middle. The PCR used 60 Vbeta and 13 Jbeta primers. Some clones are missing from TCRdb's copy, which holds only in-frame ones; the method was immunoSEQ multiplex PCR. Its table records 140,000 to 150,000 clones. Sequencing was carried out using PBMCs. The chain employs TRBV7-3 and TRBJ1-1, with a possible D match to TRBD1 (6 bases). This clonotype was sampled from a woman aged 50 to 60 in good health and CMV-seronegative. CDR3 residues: CASSLNRDVSEAFF. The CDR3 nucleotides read TGTGCCAGCAGCTTAAACAGGGACGTCTCTGAAGCTTTCTTT.